This TCR beta chain was profiled in a study of blood T cells in healthy people across ages. The trim removed 6 bases at V and 5 bases at J, leaving 5 bases unmatched. The germline V gene has CDR1 MNHEY and CDR2 SVGEGT. CDR3 length: 13 residues. The donors, aged roughly 6 to 90, were healthy Caucasians from Russia. Then a second PCR, running about 6 to 12 cycles, was carried out with a sample-barcoded 5' primer and a J-beta primer mix. TCRdb passed the 5' RACE reads through MiXCR, listing each CDR3 protein once. The table has approximately 810,000 distinct CDR3 sequences, 25% to 30% seen once. Overall study findings and caveats: Compared with aged donors, long-lived donors showed fewer expanded clones, suggesting selection. Older age went with lower TCR beta diversity per million T cells, in a roughly linear way.

At least ten counts were recorded for this clonotype. The antigen remains undetermined. This chain connects TRBV6-2 or TRBV6-3 to TRBJ2-7; 9 positions agree with TRBD1. The specimen was blood. This TCR was sampled from a woman aged 80 or over in good health. The CDR3 spells CASRRDRVHEQYF. The CDR3 DNA is TGTGCCAGCAGGAGGGACAGGGTACACGAGCAGTACTTC.